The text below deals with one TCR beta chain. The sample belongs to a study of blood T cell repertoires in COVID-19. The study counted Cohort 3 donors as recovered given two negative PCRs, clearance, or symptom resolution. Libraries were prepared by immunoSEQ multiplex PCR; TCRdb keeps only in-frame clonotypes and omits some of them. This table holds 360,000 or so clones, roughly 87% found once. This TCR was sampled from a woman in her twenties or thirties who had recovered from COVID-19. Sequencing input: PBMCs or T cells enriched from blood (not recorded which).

Written as DNA, the CDR3 is TGTGCCAGCAGTGCTCTAGGACTAGCTAGAGGAGATACGCAGTATTTT. Protein: CASSALGLARGDTQYF. The gene calls are TRBV27 and TRBJ2-3; 8 bases fit TRBD2. V shed 5 bases and J 5 bases; nucleotides not matched to a gene: 12. Germline loops: CDR1 MNHEY, CDR2 SMNVEV (reference sequence). The CDR3 has 16 residues.